This T cell receptor (beta chain) is from a study of identifying expanded T cells in peripheral blood. Study results and caveats: Technical replicates showed approximately 1.2 changed clones; roughly two weeks roughly 15; four weeks 19.

Collection occurred without any documented infections or immune events in donors. Produced via immunoSEQ multiplex PCR; TCRdb's table is partial and in-frame only. This table has 60,000 to 65,000 clones, around 81% appearing once. A remark on this clone: Antigen: not known.

The germline gives CDR1 SGHRS, CDR2 YFSETQ. Trimming took 0 bases from V and 0 from J, leaving 6 bases between them. The CDR3 loop spans 14 amino acids. This sequence joins TRBV5-1 and TRBJ1-2; no definite D call. The receptor was isolated from a person aged 18 to 70 in good health. The material sequenced was blood. Here the CDR3 DNA reads TGCGCCAGCAGCTTGGAAGGAGCTAACTATGGCTACACCTTC. Protein: CASSLEGANYGYTF.